This is a list of T cell receptor beta chains from one sample in a study of regulatory T cells in long-lasting Graves disease. TCRdb fed the multiplex PCR reads into MiXCR, producing one record per CDR3 protein. Here the sample spans 400,000 to 500,000 distinct CDR3 sequences, 14% being singletons. Another study also made use of these data, one on T cells in Graves' hyperthyroidism and ophthalmopathy.

The sequencing here drew on peripheral blood mononuclear cells (PBMCs), taken at new diagnosis, from a patient treated with antithyroid drugs. These receptors were taken from a woman aged 45 to 65 with Graves disease. Both conserved end residues are trimmed from each CDR3. Each record gives: clone size, V gene, CDR3 protein. Size tells how often a clone was seen (once, few, many) or the class of an expanded clone, and some rows leave it out.

abundance: few; v_gene: TRBV4-1; CDR3aa: ASSQGPGRGLYEQY
abundance: many; v_gene: TRBV7-9; CDR3aa: ASSHGGWGASTDTQY
abundance: .; v_gene: TRBV6-5; CDR3aa: ASSYSLQASSYEQY
abundance: .; v_gene: TRBV30; CDR3aa: AWSRGAANTEAF
abundance: .; v_gene: TRBV5-1; CDR3aa: ASSLEQGEGEQY
abundance: many; v_gene: TRBV6-1; CDR3aa: ASSVGQGYNEQF
abundance: few; v_gene: TRBV2; CDR3aa: ASSDRADTEAF
abundance: .; v_gene: TRBV20-1; CDR3aa: SAGPPDRPLQPQH
abundance: many; v_gene: TRBV6-1; CDR3aa: ASSTAARSYEQY
abundance: .; v_gene: TRBV28; CDR3aa: ASSLVVQPQH
abundance: many; v_gene: TRBV5-8; CDR3aa: ASSLAGGLYEQY
abundance: few; v_gene: TRBV6-5; CDR3aa: ASSSRSEQY
abundance: .; v_gene: TRBV29-1; CDR3aa: SVATTSGNQPQH
abundance: few; v_gene: TRBV7-3; CDR3aa: ASSLTAWGGGYT
abundance: .; v_gene: TRBV27; CDR3aa: ASSGTGAISGANVLT
abundance: many; v_gene: TRBV7-2; CDR3aa: ASSTRLAGGSHEQY
abundance: many; v_gene: TRBV5-5; CDR3aa: ASSLGSGNNQPQH
abundance: few; v_gene: TRBV5-1; CDR3aa: ASSPGQGGDTEAF
abundance: few; v_gene: TRBV2; CDR3aa: ASSADRINQPQH
abundance: many; v_gene: TRBV7-8; CDR3aa: ASSPLLGTGGSTEAF
abundance: many; v_gene: TRBV7-2; CDR3aa: ASSSGLAGLQETQY
abundance: few; v_gene: TRBV6-1; CDR3aa: ASRTVRDSWNYGYT